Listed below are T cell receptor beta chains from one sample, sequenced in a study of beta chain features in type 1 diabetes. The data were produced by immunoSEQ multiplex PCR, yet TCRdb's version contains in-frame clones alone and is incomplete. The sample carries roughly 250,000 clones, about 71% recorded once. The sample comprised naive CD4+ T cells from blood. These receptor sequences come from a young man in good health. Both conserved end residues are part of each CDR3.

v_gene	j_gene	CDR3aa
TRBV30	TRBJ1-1	CAWSLVLGGTEAFF
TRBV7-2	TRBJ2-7	CASSLDGTSGYEQYF
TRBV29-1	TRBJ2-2	CSVEDPAGELFF
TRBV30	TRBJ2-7	CAWSAAAQGHEQYF
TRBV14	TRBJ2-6	CASSPGGSGANVLTF
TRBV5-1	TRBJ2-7	CASSLATGYEQYF
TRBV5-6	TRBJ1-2	CASSFDRVGYTF
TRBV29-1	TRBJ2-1	CSVAELSSYNEQFF
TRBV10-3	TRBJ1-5	CAISVGSNQPQHF
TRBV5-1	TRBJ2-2	CASRVSGANTGELFF
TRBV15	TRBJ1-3	CATSRVRGDPGENTIYF
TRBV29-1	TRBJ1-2	CSGGTGYGYTF
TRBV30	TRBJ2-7	CAWSLYGEQYF
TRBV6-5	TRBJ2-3	CASSPGTGGTDTQYF
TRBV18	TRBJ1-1	CASSPRTGVTEAFF
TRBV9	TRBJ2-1	CASSVGFRDEQFF
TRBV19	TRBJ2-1	CASGHTTSYNEQFF
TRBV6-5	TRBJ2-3	CASSYSPGGTDTQYF
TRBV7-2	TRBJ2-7	CASSLGAAQQSYEQYF
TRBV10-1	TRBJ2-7	CATTLTGYEQYF
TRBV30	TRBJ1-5	CAWSVLGWSNQPQHF
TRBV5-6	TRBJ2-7	CASSPPARYEQYF
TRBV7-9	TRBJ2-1	CASSLALRDIYNEQFF
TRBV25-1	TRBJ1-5	CASSESGTGNNQPQHF
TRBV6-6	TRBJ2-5	CASSTGTILGTQYF
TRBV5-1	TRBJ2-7	CASSLLTSGDYEQYF
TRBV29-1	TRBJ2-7	CSVAGDHYEQYF
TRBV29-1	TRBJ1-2	CSAYVPGHNYGYTF
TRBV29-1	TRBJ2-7	CSVRRTGGTGEQYF
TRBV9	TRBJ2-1	CASSGGLARNYNEQFF
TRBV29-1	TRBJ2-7	CSAQPRLAGNEQYF
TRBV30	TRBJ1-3	CAWSDSGNTIYF
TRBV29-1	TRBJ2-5	CSVRQGPSETQYF
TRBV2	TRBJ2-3	CASSGQGGDTQYF
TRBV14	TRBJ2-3	CASSQDGRGFTDTQYF
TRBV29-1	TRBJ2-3	CSVEPGAGDTQYF
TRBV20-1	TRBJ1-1	CSAARETEAFF
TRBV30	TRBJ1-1	CAWSHRGHKDEAFF
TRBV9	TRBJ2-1	CASSSAATGNYNEQFF
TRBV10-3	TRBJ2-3	CAISRTGGTDTQYF
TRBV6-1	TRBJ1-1	CASTGDGYTEAFF
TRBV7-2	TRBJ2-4	CASSFQRLAKNIQYF
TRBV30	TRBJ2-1	CAWSVLAGVHNEQFF
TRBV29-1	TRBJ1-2	CSVELDSGSGYTF
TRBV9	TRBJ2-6	CASSSRDRDGVLTF
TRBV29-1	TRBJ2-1	CSARSDRGGEQFF
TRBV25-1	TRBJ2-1	CASSGQTYNEQFF
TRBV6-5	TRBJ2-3	CASSYGISTDTQYF
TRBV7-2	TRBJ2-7	CASSLADRGPAYEQYF
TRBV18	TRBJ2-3	CASSPRGRGTTDTQYF
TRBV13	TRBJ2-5	CASRRLATKTQYF
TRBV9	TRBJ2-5	CASSVDGGGPVETQYF
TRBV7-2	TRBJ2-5	CASSLAGARGETQYF
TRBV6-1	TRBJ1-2	CASSGQLAYGYTF
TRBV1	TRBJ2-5	CTSSQGLAWETQYF
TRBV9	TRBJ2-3	CASSAPGLAATDTQYF
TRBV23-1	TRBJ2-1	CASSRDRTRIHEQFF